The rows below give T cell receptor beta chains drawn from one sample of a study of cytomegalovirus exposure and HLA in healthy donors. Repertoires were generated with immunoSEQ multiplex PCR, while TCRdb's copy carries only in-frame clones and drops some. The sample lists roughly 70,000 clones; over 95% were seen once. The sequenced sample was PBMCs. Source of these receptors: a man aged 18 to 30 in good health and CMV-seronegative. The CDR3 runs from the conserved cysteine through the conserved F or W. Fields, in order: D gene, clone size, J gene, V gene, CDR3 DNA, CDR3 protein. D genes are given only for firm matches. Clone size, where shown, is once, few, many, or a class for clones that have expanded.

>NA|NA|TRBJ2-5|TRBV6-4
TGTGCCAGCAGTCCCACAGCGGAAGAGACCCAGTACTTC
CASSPTAEETQYF
>TRBD1|NA|TRBJ1-4|TRBV7-9
TGTGCCAGCAGCATGGGACAGGGAGAACTGTTTTTT
CASSMGQGELFF
>NA|once|TRBJ1-1|TRBV19
TGTGCCAGTACCTCGGGGGGACTCAACACTGAAGCTTTCTTT
CASTSGGLNTEAFF
>NA|NA|TRBJ1-1|TRBV7-8
TGTGCCAGCAGCCCCGCACAGGTCGCTTTAAACACTGAAGCTTTCTTT
CASSPAQVALNTEAFF
>TRBD2|NA|TRBJ2-1|TRBV10-1
TGCGCCAGCAGTGAGACTAGCGGGAGCCAGGTCAATGAGCAGTTCTTC
CASSETSGSQVNEQFF
>NA|NA|TRBJ1-5|TRBV6-5
TGTGCCAGCAGAGGGACATCTAATCAGCCCCAGCATTTT
CASRGTSNQPQHF
>NA|NA|TRBJ2-7|TRBV13
TGTGCCAGCAGCCGGCGAGACAGGAGGTCCTACGAGCAGTACTTC
CASSRRDRRSYEQYF
>NA|NA|TRBJ2-7|TRBV28
TGTGCCAGCAGTTTAGCCCAGGGGTACGAGCAGTACTTC
CASSLAQGYEQYF
>TRBD1|NA|TRBJ2-6|TRBV5-1
TGCGCCAGCAGTCACGCCCGGGACAGGGGGGAAATAGGCTCTGGGGCCAACGTCCTGACTTTC
CASSHARDRGEIGSGANVLTF
>NA|NA|TRBJ1-6|TRBV5-6
TGTGCCAGCAGCGGAACCCGGACAGTCAATTCACCCCTCCACTTT
CASSGTRTVNSPLHF
>TRBD1|once|TRBJ1-1|TRBV10-1
TGCGCCAGCGGCGACAGGGCGGCGGAGGGCACTGAAGCTTTCTTT
CASGDRAAEGTEAFF
>TRBD2|NA|TRBJ2-5|TRBV11-1
TGTGCCAGCAGCGTCGGGACTAGCTTCGTCCAAGAGACCCAGTACTTC
CASSVGTSFVQETQYF
>NA|NA|TRBJ2-3|TRBV28
TGTGCCAGCAGTTTACCCCGGCGGGCGGGTACAGATACGCAGTATTTT
CASSLPRRAGTDTQYF
>TRBD2|once|TRBJ2-1|TRBV7-2
TGTGCCAGCAGACCCGCGACTAGCGGGAGGAGGAATGAGCAGTTCTTC
CASRPATSGRRNEQFF
>TRBD2|NA|TRBJ2-2|TRBV5-4
TGTGCCAGCAGCTTAAGCGGGAGTGGAATTTTCGGGGAGCTGTTTTTT
CASSLSGSGIFGELFF
>NA|NA|TRBJ2-3|TRBV30
TGTGCCTGGAGAGGAGCGCCTAGCGCAGATACGCAGTATTTT
CAWRGAPSADTQYF
>TRBD2|NA|TRBJ2-3|TRBV2
TGTGCCAGCAGGACGGGCGGGAGTGGAGGAGATACGCAGTATTTT
CASRTGGSGGDTQYF
>NA|NA|TRBJ1-5|TRBV6-5
TGTGCCAGCAGTTACTCGTCAGGGTCCAATCAGCCCCAGCATTTT
CASSYSSGSNQPQHF
>TRBD1|NA|TRBJ1-2|TRBV27
TGTGCCAGCAGTTTCCAGGGGGACTTACTCTATGGCTACACCTTC
CASSFQGDLLYGYTF
>TRBD2|NA|TRBJ2-1|TRBV19
TGTGCCAGTAGTATCGGGGGTAGCGGGGTCTACAATGAGCAGTTCTTC
CASSIGGSGVYNEQFF
>TRBD1|NA|TRBJ2-5|TRBV4-1
TGCGCCAGCAGCGCCCGGGACAGGCCTCCAGGGACCCAGTACTTC
CASSARDRPPGTQYF
>NA|NA|TRBJ2-7|TRBV21-1
TGTGCCAGCAACGGGGTGTACCGGGACAGCTCCTACGAGCAGTACTTC
CASNGVYRDSSYEQYF
>TRBD2|NA|TRBJ2-3|TRBV30
TGTGCCTGGACGTTGAGCGGGAGTTGGACAGATACGCAGTATTTT
CAWTLSGSWTDTQYF
>TRBD1|NA|TRBJ1-2|TRBV28
TGTGCCAGCAGTTTTCGAGGAAGGGGGCATACCTTC
CASSFRGRGHTF
>NA|NA|TRBJ2-7|TRBV11-3
TGTGCCAGCAGCTTAGAGGACACGGAAATGTGGCACGAGCAGTACTTC
CASSLEDTEMWHEQYF
>NA|NA|TRBJ1-5|TRBV28
TGTGCCAGCAGTTTATCCTTCGTTCGACAGGTCAATCAGCCCCAGCATTTT
CASSLSFVRQVNQPQHF
>NA|NA|TRBJ2-2|TRBV6-4
TGTGCCAGCAGTGAGACTCTGAACACCGGGGAGCTGTTTTTT
CASSETLNTGELFF
>NA|NA|TRBJ1-3|TRBV27
TGTGCCAGCAGGCCGGCGGGGGAAAACACCATATATTTT
CASRPAGENTIYF
>TRBD1|NA|TRBJ1-1|TRBV10-3
TGTGCCATCAGGGACAGGGGGGGGGACACTGAAGCTTTCTTT
CAIRDRGGDTEAFF
>TRBD1|NA|TRBJ1-4|TRBV4-2
TGTGCCAGCAGCCATTCGACAGGGAAGGATGAAAAACTGTTTTTT
CASSHSTGKDEKLFF
>NA|NA|TRBJ2-2|TRBV18
TGTGCCAGCTCTCAGGGGATCGGGGAGCTGTTTTTT
CASSQGIGELFF
>TRBD2|NA|TRBJ2-5|TRBV2
TGTGCCAGCAGTGAAACGGGGGGTATAGAGACCCAGTACTTC
CASSETGGIETQYF
>TRBD1|NA|TRBJ2-7|TRBV27
TGTGCCAGCAGTCCCCAACTCACAGGACAGGGGTTCTACGAGCAGTACTTC
CASSPQLTGQGFYEQYF
>NA|NA|TRBJ1-4|TRBV19
TGTGCCAGTAGTTGGGGGCCTACAACTAATGAAAAACTGTTTTTT
CASSWGPTTNEKLFF
>NA|NA|TRBJ1-2|TRBV4-2
TGTGCCAGCAGCCCAGGGGTCGTTGGCTACACCTTC
CASSPGVVGYTF
>TRBD1|NA|TRBJ1-2|TRBV7-9
TGTGCCAGCAGCTTTCTTGCGGAGGGGGCGAACACCTTC
CASSFLAEGANTF
>NA|NA|TRBJ2-7|TRBV2
TGTGCCAGCAGTGAGTTGGTCTCCGGAAGGGGCTACGAGCAGTACTTC
CASSELVSGRGYEQYF
>NA|NA|TRBJ1-1|TRBV19
TGTGCCAGTAGTACGGGTCCCGAAGCTTTCTTT
CASSTGPEAFF
>TRBD1|NA|TRBJ2-3|TRBV15
TGTGCCACCAGCAGAGTAAAGACAGGGAACACAGATACGCAGTATTTT
CATSRVKTGNTDTQYF
>NA|NA|TRBJ2-2|TRBV6-5
TGTGCCAGCAGTTACTCTGGGGGGTCCGGGGAGCTGTTTTTT
CASSYSGGSGELFF
>NA|NA|TRBJ2-1|TRBV19
TGTGCCAGTAGTATTAGGGGATTAACTTCCTACAATGAGCAGTTCTTC
CASSIRGLTSYNEQFF
>NA|NA|TRBJ2-1|TRBV9
TGTGCCAGCAGCGTAGATTCCGGCAATGAGCAGTTCTTC
CASSVDSGNEQFF
>NA|NA|TRBJ1-1|TRBV14
TGTGCCAGCAGCCAGCGGAGTGCACAGGTCTTGAATGAAGCTTTCTTT
CASSQRSAQVLNEAFF
>TRBD1|NA|TRBJ1-1|TRBV6-5
TGTGCCAGCAGTTACGGGACAGTGATCGACACTGAAGCTTTCTTT
CASSYGTVIDTEAFF
>NA|NA|TRBJ1-2|TRBV14
TGTGCCAGCAGCCAACGCACAGCGGATGGCTACACCTTC
CASSQRTADGYTF
>NA|NA|TRBJ1-2|TRBV28
TGTGCCAGCAGTTTAAGAGACCGAGCGCGTGGCTACACCTTC
CASSLRDRARGYTF
>TRBD2|NA|TRBJ2-1|TRBV18
TGTGCCAGCTCACCCAACTGGACTAGCGTCTACAATGAGCAGTTCTTC
CASSPNWTSVYNEQFF